This T cell receptor (beta chain) stems from a study of T cells after yellow fever vaccination. Production of TCR cDNA was by 5'RACE template switching, which also added a universal primer site and UMIs. TCRdb re-called the 5' RACE reads through MiXCR, storing one row per CDR3 protein. Seen here are approximately 160,000 distinct CDR3 sequences, about a tenth observed once, and the top ten hold 35% to 40%. Comment on this clonotype: Its target is not known.

The length of the CDR3 is 9 residues. V lost 10 bases to trimming and J lost 7 bases, with 7 bases between them. The study's findings and limits: CD4 and CD8 compartments shared a small share of clonotypes, likely from convergent recombination. Abundant bulk-population clonotypes could contaminate the FACS-sorted repertoires.

The clonotype was recovered from a young man who received the YFV17D yellow fever vaccine. The genes are TRBV12-3 or TRBV12-4 and TRBJ1-1; a possible D gene is TRBD1 (5 bases). Sequencing used CD8+ T cells sorted from PBMCs, obtained 45 days after the yellow fever booster vaccination. CDR3 sequence: CAIGVEAFF. CDR3 sequence (DNA): TGTGCCATAGGGGTTGAAGCTTTCTTT.